Listed below are T cell receptor beta chains from one sample, sequenced in a study of cytomegalovirus exposure and HLA in healthy donors. Produced via immunoSEQ multiplex PCR; TCRdb's table is partial and in-frame only. The data contain around 140,000 clones, around 79% of them singletons. The specimen sequenced was PBMCs. These receptor sequences come from a male donor in good health and CMV-seronegative. The conserved cysteine and the conserved F or W are not part of the CDR3 here. Fields, in order: CDR3 protein, V gene, D gene, J gene. A D gene is named only where the DNA matches it firmly.

CDR3: ASSQHGTGVQETQY
V: TRBV4-1
D: TRBD1
J: TRBJ2-5

CDR3: ASTLLKPFPYSGNTIY
V: TRBV28
D: -
J: TRBJ1-3

CDR3: ASSGGSRGKVNEQF
V: TRBV6-1
D: TRBD2
J: TRBJ2-1

CDR3: ATSGGQGNTGELF
V: TRBV15
D: TRBD1
J: TRBJ2-2

CDR3: ASSPAGQGEQY
V: TRBV18
D: -
J: TRBJ2-7

CDR3: ASTPGGFDEQY
V: TRBV27
D: TRBD2
J: TRBJ2-7

CDR3: ASSLADRRNEKLF
V: TRBV7-2
D: TRBD1
J: TRBJ1-4

CDR3: ASVGPGKEDYGYT
V: TRBV23-1
D: -
J: TRBJ1-2

CDR3: ASSSRGDTQY
V: TRBV7-6
D: -
J: TRBJ2-3

CDR3: ASSLKPAGLTNTGELF
V: TRBV7-6
D: -
J: TRBJ2-2

CDR3: ASSPRTGGYEQY
V: TRBV27
D: TRBD1
J: TRBJ2-7

CDR3: SVDSTPGDEQY
V: TRBV29-1
D: -
J: TRBJ2-7

CDR3: SVVTGGAYETQY
V: TRBV29-1
D: TRBD1
J: TRBJ2-5

CDR3: ASRDTWTSGGAVTQY
V: TRBV2
D: TRBD2
J: TRBJ2-3

CDR3: ASGGTGIYNEQF
V: TRBV10-2
D: TRBD1
J: TRBJ2-1

CDR3: ASGFGDRVRNEQF
V: TRBV5-8
D: TRBD1
J: TRBJ2-1

CDR3: ASSLGAIYSNQPQH
V: TRBV5-8
D: -
J: TRBJ1-5

CDR3: ASSSGLAGGLEQY
V: TRBV7-2
D: TRBD2
J: TRBJ2-7

CDR3: ATPWGGGYT
V: TRBV7-9
D: -
J: TRBJ1-2

CDR3: ASSQVQGRTNEKLF
V: TRBV4-3
D: -
J: TRBJ1-4

CDR3: SVVIGHMAYEQY
V: TRBV29-1
D: -
J: TRBJ2-7

CDR3: ASSSTGGGYT
V: TRBV19
D: TRBD1
J: TRBJ1-2

CDR3: ASRFPSGANVLT
V: TRBV7-3
D: -
J: TRBJ2-6

CDR3: ASSAKREDQPQH
V: TRBV6-1
D: -
J: TRBJ1-5

CDR3: ASSSQALNTEAF
V: TRBV5-1
D: -
J: TRBJ1-1

CDR3: ASSPEGQGRNEKLF
V: TRBV4-1
D: -
J: TRBJ1-4

CDR3: ASSQTGSPLH
V: TRBV6-5
D: -
J: TRBJ1-6

CDR3: ASSLTGGGGETQY
V: TRBV5-1
D: TRBD2
J: TRBJ2-5

CDR3: ASHRGSEAF
V: TRBV5-1
D: TRBD1
J: TRBJ1-1

CDR3: ASSYDRGLRETQY
V: TRBV6-6
D: TRBD1
J: TRBJ2-5

CDR3: ASSNPLYSNQPQH
V: TRBV19
D: -
J: TRBJ1-5

CDR3: ASTGRGGENDEQF
V: TRBV11-2
D: TRBD2
J: TRBJ2-1

CDR3: ASRPTIGQGLMNTEAF
V: TRBV5-1
D: TRBD1
J: TRBJ1-1

CDR3: ASSEMRQGAYEKLF
V: TRBV6-1
D: TRBD1
J: TRBJ1-4

CDR3: ASSFTGTSGRGEQF
V: TRBV7-3
D: TRBD2
J: TRBJ2-1

CDR3: ASSTGSNYGYT
V: TRBV2
D: -
J: TRBJ1-2

CDR3: ASSLRGGWNTEAF
V: TRBV28
D: -
J: TRBJ1-1

CDR3: ASSYGQGRADTQY
V: TRBV6-5
D: -
J: TRBJ2-3

CDR3: ASSFRQGNTEAF
V: TRBV7-8
D: TRBD1
J: TRBJ1-1

CDR3: ASSQDNSGLAYNEQF
V: TRBV4-1
D: TRBD2
J: TRBJ2-1

CDR3: ASRGTGDYQPQH
V: TRBV2
D: TRBD1
J: TRBJ1-5

CDR3: ASKLSIAGAEQF
V: TRBV19
D: TRBD2
J: TRBJ2-1

CDR3: ASSPQGLQETQY
V: TRBV27
D: -
J: TRBJ2-5

CDR3: AYDGVEQF
V: TRBV19
D: -
J: TRBJ2-1

CDR3: ASSLEDREWAEAF
V: TRBV5-1
D: TRBD1
J: TRBJ1-1

CDR3: ASTLSGRRGPIPETQY
V: TRBV23-1
D: TRBD1
J: TRBJ2-5

CDR3: ASSLGDRGGTDTQY
V: TRBV5-1
D: TRBD1
J: TRBJ2-3

CDR3: AWGGQGKRQPQH
V: TRBV30
D: TRBD1
J: TRBJ1-5

CDR3: ASRLGGRETQY
V: TRBV12-2
D: -
J: TRBJ2-5

CDR3: ASSFRGGIPGTEAF
V: TRBV27
D: -
J: TRBJ1-1

CDR3: ASSLNPRNSPLH
V: TRBV11-2
D: -
J: TRBJ1-6

CDR3: ASSLDRNKDTQY
V: TRBV13
D: -
J: TRBJ2-3

CDR3: ASSQTSGSLSDTQY
V: TRBV14
D: TRBD2
J: TRBJ2-3

CDR3: ASSLVQGSYEQY
V: TRBV11-2
D: -
J: TRBJ2-7

CDR3: ASTKNKNTGELF
V: TRBV6-6
D: -
J: TRBJ2-2

CDR3: ASSLRQGGDYEQY
V: TRBV27
D: -
J: TRBJ2-7

CDR3: ASIDRGEREAETQY
V: TRBV6-6
D: TRBD1
J: TRBJ2-5

CDR3: ASGGGVYGYT
V: TRBV6-5
D: -
J: TRBJ1-2

CDR3: ASRDRRSEQY
V: TRBV21-1
D: -
J: TRBJ2-5